These 8 T cell receptor beta chains came from one sample sequenced in a study of CD8 T cells in ankylosing spondylitis. TCRdb re-called the 5' RACE reads with MiXCR, one entry per CDR3 protein. The table records hundreds of thousands of distinct CDR3 sequences, about 20% of them present only once. Material for sequencing was blood, either unsorted or a sorted T cell fraction (not recorded which). These receptors originate from a male donor with ankylosing spondylitis or in good health (not recorded which).

The chain has TRBV24-1 and TRBJ2-7; D gene ambiguous. V was clipped by 4 bases and J by 5 bases, with 11 bases between them. Germline V gives CDR1 KGHDR, CDR2 SFDVKD. This CDR3 is built from 13 residues. CDR3 loop: CATSDPTLDEQYF. CDR3 nucleotides: TGTGCCACCAGTGACCCGACTCTGGACGAGCAGTACTTC.

The rearrangement links TRBV5-4 to TRBJ2-3; D unresolved. The CDR3 runs 14 residues. V lost 2 bases and J lost 4, with 11 bases in between. The germline V gene has CDR1 SGHNT and CDR2 YYREEE (reference sequence). The DNA for the CDR3 is TGTGCCAGCAGCTTATTCACTGGCTCAGATACGCAGTATTTT. Protein: CASSLFTGSDTQYF.

The chain combines TRBV29-1 with TRBJ2-7; D is possibly TRBD1 (5 bases). The V end lost 0 bases, the J end lost 3 bases, and 9 bases lay between the germline ends. Germline V gene data show CDR1 as SQVTM and CDR2 as ANQGSEA. CDR3 size: 13 residues. CDR3 sequence (DNA): TGCAGCGTTGAAGAGCCAGGGTACTACGAGCAGTACTTC. Its protein product is CSVEEPGYYEQYF.

This clonotype was observed a handful of times. The CDR3 reads CASSAARAPYNEQFF. CDR3 sequence (DNA): TGTGCCAGCAGCGCCGCCAGGGCCCCCTACAATGAGCAGTTCTTC. The J gene is TRBJ2-1, the V gene TRBV11-2, with D perhaps matching TRBD1 (5 bases). The V and J ends lost 5 bases and 2 bases respectively, with 13 bases between them. The CDR3 sequence is 15 residues long. Germline V lookup: CDR1 SGHAT, CDR2 FQNNGV.

The chain has TRBV5-1 and TRBJ2-1; D possibly corresponds to TRBD2 (6 bases). The germline V gene encodes CDR1 SGHRS and CDR2 YFSETQ. The ends were cut back, 7 bases at V and 2 bases at J, with 10 bases in the middle. The CDR3 consists of 13 residues. The CDR3 here is CASGPGAYNEQFF. The CDR3 DNA reads TGCGCCAGCGGCCCGGGGGCCTACAATGAGCAGTTCTTC. Full variable domain (remainder filled in from reference TRBV5-1 and TRBJ2-1): KAGVTQTPRYLIKTRGQQVTLSCSPISGHRSVSWYQQTPGQGLQFLFEYFSETQRNKGNFPGRFSGRQFSNSRSEMNVSTLELGDSALYLCASGPGAYNEQFFGPGTRLTVL.

This clonotype came up a few times. The chain is built from TRBV4-1 and TRBJ2-7; 7 bases are shared with TRBD1. Per the germline V gene, CDR1 is MGHRA and CDR2 is YSYEKL. This CDR3 has 15 amino acids. The trim removed 4 bases at V and 2 bases at J, leaving 8 bases unmatched. CDR3 DNA sequence: TGCGCCAGCAGCCCCCTGACAGGGCGCACCTACGAGCAGTACTTC. This encodes CASSPLTGRTYEQYF.

At least ten counts were recorded for this clonotype. This chain links TRBV21-1 with TRBJ2-5; the table's TRBD1 call for D was not verified on the DNA. TRBV21-1 is marked as a pseudogene. CDR3 size: 12 residues. The CDR3 loop reads CASSRLRETQYF. As DNA, the CDR3 is TGTGCCAGCTCCCGACTCAGGGAGACCCAGTACTTC.

This clonotype was picked up a small number of times. The chain has TRBV30 and TRBJ2-1; D ambiguous. The germline V gene encodes CDR1 GTSNPN and CDR2 SVGIG (reference sequence). The ends were cut back, 0 bases at V and 8 bases at J, with 8 bases in the middle. The CDR3 contains 12 residues. The CDR3 loop reads CAWSVLGYEQFF. CDR3 nucleotide sequence: TGTGCCTGGAGTGTCTTGGGCTATGAGCAGTTCTTC.